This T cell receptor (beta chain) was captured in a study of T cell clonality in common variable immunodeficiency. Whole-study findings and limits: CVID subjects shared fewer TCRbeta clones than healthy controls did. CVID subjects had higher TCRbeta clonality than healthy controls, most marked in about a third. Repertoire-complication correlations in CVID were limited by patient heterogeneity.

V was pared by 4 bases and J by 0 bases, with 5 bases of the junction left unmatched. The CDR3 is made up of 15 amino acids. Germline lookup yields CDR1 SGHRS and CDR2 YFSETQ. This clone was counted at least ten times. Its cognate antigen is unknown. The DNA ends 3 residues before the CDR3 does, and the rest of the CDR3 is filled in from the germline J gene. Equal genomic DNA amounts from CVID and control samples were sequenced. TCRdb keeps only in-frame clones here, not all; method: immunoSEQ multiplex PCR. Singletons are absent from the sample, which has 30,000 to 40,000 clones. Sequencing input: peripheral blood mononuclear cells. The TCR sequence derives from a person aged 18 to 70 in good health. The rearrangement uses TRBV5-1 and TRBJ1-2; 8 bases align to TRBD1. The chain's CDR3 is CASSQGQGANYGYTF. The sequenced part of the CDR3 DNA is TGCGCCAGCAGCCAAGGACAGGGAGCTAACTATGGC.